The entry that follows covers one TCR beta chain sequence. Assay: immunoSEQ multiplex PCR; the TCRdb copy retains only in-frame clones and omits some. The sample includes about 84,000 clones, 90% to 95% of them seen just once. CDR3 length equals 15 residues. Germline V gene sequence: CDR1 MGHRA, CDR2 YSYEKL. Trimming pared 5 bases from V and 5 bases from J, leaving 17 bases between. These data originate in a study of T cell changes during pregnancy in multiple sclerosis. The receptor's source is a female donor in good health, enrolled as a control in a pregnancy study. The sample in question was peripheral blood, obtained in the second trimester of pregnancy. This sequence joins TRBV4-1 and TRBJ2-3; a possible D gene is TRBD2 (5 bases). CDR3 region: CASSYPSGNVDTQYF. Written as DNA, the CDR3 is TGCGCCAGCAGCTACCCCTCCGGGAATGTAGATACGCAGTATTTT.